This entry lists 21 T cell receptor beta chains sequenced from one sample in a study of memory CD4+ T cells and cytomegalovirus serostatus. Generated by immunoSEQ multiplex PCR, the TCRdb table keeps only in-frame clones and is missing some. The table lists tens of thousands of clones, 77% of them singletons, with roughly 0.94% in the top ten. The sort gate was single viable CD3+CD4+CD8-CD45RO+ cells for memory CD4+ T cells. Sequencing was done on a sample of memory CD4+ T cells from blood. These receptors all come from an adult in good health and CMV-seronegative.

The table lists this clone with a count of one. V is TRBV7-2 and J is TRBJ2-5; 12 bases align to TRBD1. The J segment lost 7 bases and the V segment lost 6 bases, leaving 9 bases of the junction unmatched. This CDR3 is built from 15 residues. CDR1 is SGHTA and CDR2 is FQGNSA in the germline V gene. This CDR3 reads CASRRGTGGSGTQYF. The CDR3 nucleotides read TGTGCCAGCAGACGAGGGACAGGGGGCTCGGGGACCCAGTACTTC.

V and J are TRBV25-1 and TRBJ2-7; 9 positions match TRBD2. The CDR3 contains 15 residues. CDR1 is MGHDK, CDR2 SYGVNS, per germline. The V gene end was trimmed by 6 bases and the J gene end by 2 bases; junction bases not matched to a gene: 8. The CDR3 loop reads CASSPQRGGAYEQYF. The CDR3 nucleotides are TGTGCCAGCAGCCCACAGCGCGGGGGGGCCTACGAGCAGTACTTC.

The rearrangement links TRBV11-2 to TRBJ2-1; 11 bases match TRBD2. This CDR3 is 15 amino acids long. Germline V gene lookup returns CDR1 SGHAT and CDR2 FQNNGV. The trim removed 5 bases at V and 5 bases at J, leaving 5 bases unmatched. The CDR3 DNA sequence: TGTGCCAGCAGCCCTAGCGGGGGGCCAAACAATGAGCAGTTCTTC. Its protein product is CASSPSGGPNNEQFF.

J is TRBJ2-2 and V is TRBV5-4; D is uncertain. The CDR3 covers 16 residues. V was trimmed by 4 bases and J by 2 bases, leaving 15 bases between them. CDR1 is SGHNT, CDR2 YYREEE, per germline (reference sequence). CDR3 nucleotides: TGTGCCAGCAGCCGTCTTGGGGTTTCTAACACCGGGGAGCTGTTTTTT. Its translation: CASSRLGVSNTGELFF.

The chain joins TRBV5-1 to TRBJ2-7; 11 nucleotides line up with TRBD1. Germline V gene sequence: CDR1 SGHRS, CDR2 YFSETQ. V dropped 8 bases and J dropped 3; count of bases not matched to a gene: 7. The length of the CDR3 is 14 residues. The CDR3 spells CASQADRGLYEQYF. The CDR3 region has the DNA TGCGCCAGTCAGGCGGACAGGGGGCTCTACGAGCAGTACTTC.

This clone was seen just once. The rearrangement joins TRBV18 to TRBJ1-4; D gene ambiguous. CDR1 KGHSH and CDR2 LQKENI come from the germline V gene. CDR3 size: 15 residues. Between the trimmed V and J ends, which lost 6 bases and 0 bases, there was a span of 11 bases. The CDR3 reads CASSLDGATNEKLFF. The CDR3, as DNA: TGTGCCAGCTCGTTGGACGGTGCAACTAATGAAAAACTGTTTTTT. The full variable domain, rest sourced from reference TRBV18 and TRBJ1-4, is NAGVMQNPRHLVRRRGQEARLRCSPMKGHSHVYWYRQLPEEGLKFMVYLQKENIIDESGMPKERFSAEFPKEGPSILRIQQVVRGDSAAYFCASSLDGATNEKLFFGSGTQLSVL.

The chain links TRBV18 to TRBJ1-1; weak D call: TRBD1 (5 bases). Germline CDR1 is KGHSH and CDR2 is LQKENI. CDR3 size: 13 residues. V was pared by 2 bases and J by 8 bases, with 12 bases between. In DNA, the CDR3 is TGTGCCAGCTCACCAGGTGAAGGGACGGAAGCTTTCTTT. Translated: CASSPGEGTEAFF.

The rearrangement links TRBV5-6 to TRBJ1-6; D gene ambiguous. The germline V and J ends were trimmed by 6 bases and 7 bases, with 14 bases remaining between them. CDR1 and CDR2 (germline): SGHDT, YYEEEE. This CDR3 has 14 amino acids. DNA of the CDR3: TGTGCCAGCACCACCCTCATGGGGAATTCACCCCTCCACTTT. Protein sequence: CASTTLMGNSPLHF.

The rearrangement joins TRBV27 to TRBJ2-4, with 8 bases fitting TRBD2. This CDR3 spans 17 amino acids. The V segment lost 6 bases and the J segment 7 bases; nucleotides outside the gene matches: 17. Germline V gene sequence: CDR1 MNHEY, CDR2 SMNVEV (reference sequence). CDR3 in DNA: TGTGCCAGCAGCTTAGAGCCACCAGCGGGAGTTAGGAACATTCAGTACTTC. This translates into CASSLEPPAGVRNIQYF.

The chain carries TRBV19 and TRBJ2-1; 7 bases agree with TRBD2. This CDR3 has 16 amino acids. Losses at the gene ends were 4 bases for V and 2 bases for J; bases not matched to a gene: 8. CDR1 is LNHDA and CDR2 is SQIVND in the germline V gene (reference sequence). Here the CDR3 DNA reads TGTGCCAGTAGTAGTAGGGAGGGTAAGGCCTACAATGAGCAGTTCTTC. It yields the protein CASSSREGKAYNEQFF.

This chain links TRBV10-3 with TRBJ1-2, with D maybe TRBD1 (5 bases). There are 14 residues in the CDR3. Germline CDR1 reads ENHRY; CDR2 reads SYGVKD. V was trimmed by 3 bases and J by 5 bases, leaving 13 bases between them. CDR3 sequence reads: CAISEPRQPYGYTF. Written as DNA, the CDR3 is TGTGCCATCAGTGAACCCCGACAGCCTTATGGCTACACCTTC.

The gene calls are TRBV2 and TRBJ2-7; D may be TRBD1 or TRBD2 (5 bases each). Germline V gives CDR1 SNHLY, CDR2 FYNNEI. Trimming shortened V by 2 bases and J by 4 bases, and 12 bases separated the two germline ends. This CDR3 comprises 14 residues. CDR3 bases: TGTGCCAGCAGTGAACCGAGAGGGGTTTACGAGCAGTACTTC. It is translated as CASSEPRGVYEQYF.

V is TRBV10-1 and J is TRBJ1-4; D is possibly TRBD1 (5 bases). Trimming removed 1 base from V and 0 bases from J, with 12 bases in between. Germline values: CDR1 WNHNN, CDR2 SYGVQD (reference sequence). The length of the CDR3 is 17 residues. The CDR3, as DNA: TGCGCCAGCAGTGAGTGGGGCAGGGAAACAACTAATGAAAAACTGTTTTTT. Amino acids: CASSEWGRETTNEKLFF.

This clone was found once. The rearrangement links TRBV4-1 to TRBJ2-2; perhaps TRBD2 as D (6 bases). There are 16 residues in the CDR3. Germline-derived CDR1 and CDR2 are MGHRA and YSYEKL. V was cut by 1 base and J by 1 base, with 10 bases left in between. In nucleotides, the CDR3 is TGCGCCAGCAGCCAAGGACGACTAGGGAACACCGGGGAGCTGTTTTTT. Its translation: CASSQGRLGNTGELFF.

This rearrangement joins TRBV7-3 to TRBJ2-2, with D uncertain. The germline V gene encodes CDR1 SGHTA and CDR2 FQGTGA. The V end lost 5 bases, the J end lost 5 bases, and 9 bases lay between the germline ends. The CDR3 loop spans 13 amino acids. The CDR3 here is CASSRRQTGELFF. CDR3 DNA sequence: TGTGCCAGCAGCCGCCGTCAGACCGGGGAGCTGTTTTTT.

This clone was counted a few times. CDR3 sequence reads: CASSGGTSGAYEQYF. The CDR3, as DNA: TGTGCCAGCAGCGGAGGTACTAGCGGGGCATACGAGCAGTACTTC. The chain couples TRBV9 to TRBJ2-7; 10 bases align to TRBD2. The CDR3 extends over 15 amino acids. Germline lookup yields CDR1 SGDLS and CDR2 YYNGEE. V was clipped by 3 bases and J by 4 bases; unmatched bases: 7.

On this clone: An end of the junction differs from the germline gene, which may be a read error. V usage is TRBV27 and J usage is TRBJ2-4; perhaps TRBD2 as D (6 bases). Germline CDR1 is MNHEY and CDR2 is SMNVEV (reference sequence). There are 19 residues in the CDR3. The CDR3 bases are TGTGCCAGCAGTTTATCGACGGGAACAGGTGCACTAGCCAAAAACATTCGGTACTTC. Translation gives CASSLSTGTGALAKNIRYF.

This rearrangement joins TRBV18 to TRBJ1-1; no firm D call. This CDR3 has 16 residues. With 5 bases removed from V and 1 base from J, the gap between germline ends came to 17 bases. Looked up from germline, CDR1 is KGHSH and CDR2 is LQKENI. CDR3 sequence: CASSSGSSLKNTEAFF. CDR3 nucleotide sequence: TGTGCCAGCTCATCGGGATCCAGCTTAAAGAACACTGAAGCTTTCTTT.

V gene TRBV28 combines with J gene TRBJ2-3; weak D call: TRBD2 (5 bases). V was shortened by 3 bases and J by 2 bases, with 15 bases between the two germline ends. CDR3 length: 16 residues. CDR1 is MDHEN and CDR2 is SYDVKM in the germline V gene. The CDR3 region has the DNA TGTGCCAGCAGTTTGGTGGGAGAGGGAGACACAGATACGCAGTATTTT. Its translation is CASSLVGEGDTDTQYF.

V gene TRBV30 combines with J gene TRBJ1-6; D may be TRBD1 (5 bases). Germline lookup yields CDR1 GTSNPN and CDR2 SVGIG (reference sequence). Trimming took off 3 bases at V and 6 bases at J, with 12 bases between the two ends. CDR3 size: 14 residues. The CDR3 DNA is TGTGCCTGGAGCGGGGGTTCGGGTAATTCACCCCTCCACTTT. It codes for CAWSGGSGNSPLHF.

The chain links TRBV19 to TRBJ2-3; 10 nucleotides align to TRBD1. The CDR3 loop spans 15 amino acids. Trimming removed 4 bases from V and 1 base from J; junction bases left unmatched: 2. CDR1 LNHDA and CDR2 SQIVND come from the germline V gene (reference sequence). The CDR3 sequence: CASSTGTGGTDTQYF. CDR3 nucleotides: TGTGCCAGTAGTACCGGGACAGGGGGCACAGATACGCAGTATTTT.